This T cell receptor (beta chain) was sequenced during a study of T cell responses to AZD1222 COVID-19 vaccine. Study-wide results and limits: Repertoire sampling happened only post peak T cell response. Spike was spanned by vaccine-associated CD4 TCRs, which were dominant at 160-218 and 743-854. Donors skewed white British and female; clonal diversity was possibly underestimated.

From germline, CDR1 is MGHRA and CDR2 YSYEKL. The V and J ends lost 3 bases and 4 bases, in that order; junction bases with no gene match: 8. CDR3 length: 16 residues. On this clone itself: The antigen remains unidentified.

Assay used: immunoSEQ multiplex PCR; TCRdb lists only in-frame clones, some missing. The table lists about 110,000 clones, around 88% of them singletons, with approximately 6.5% in the top ten. The clonotype originates from an adult who received the AZD1222 COVID-19 vaccine. The sequences come from peripheral blood, collected 28 days after the second AZD1222 dose. V gene TRBV4-1 combines with J gene TRBJ1-5; 8 positions agree with TRBD1. The CDR3 nucleotides read TGCGCCAGCAGCCACACCACCGGACAGGGTAATCAGCCCCAGCATTTT. Its protein product is CASSHTTGQGNQPQHF.